The next 32 T cell receptor beta chains were all read from a single sample in a study of CD8 T cells in Susac syndrome. Random hexamers were used to reverse transcribe 0.5 to 1 ug of RNA. TCRdb independently ran MiXCR on the immunoSEQ multiplex PCR reads; one entry per CDR3 protein. The data contain tens of thousands of distinct CDR3 sequences, 90% to 97% of them singletons. Source material: CD8+ T cells from PBMCs. Receptors originate from a human donor with Susac syndrome.

The chain links TRBV29-1 to TRBJ2-6, with 7 nucleotides matching TRBD1. Germline V gene data show CDR1 as SQVTM and CDR2 as ANQGSEA. After removal of 6 bases from V and 2 bases from J, the junction contained 1 base not matched to a gene. The CDR3 covers 13 residues. The CDR3 coding sequence is TGCAGCGTGGGGACAGCTGGGGCCAACGTCCTGACTTTC. Its translation is CSVGTAGANVLTF.

This sequence joins TRBV15 and TRBJ1-3; unclear D gene. Germline V CDR1 and CDR2: LNHNV, YYDKDF (reference sequence). Trimming shortened V by 3 bases and J by 0 bases, and 9 bases separated the two germline ends. The CDR3 is made up of 15 amino acids. The CDR3 nucleotides are TGTGCCACCAGCAGGTCCCTGGGCTCTGGAAACACCATATATTTT. It codes for CATSRSLGSGNTIYF. The full variable domain, completed using reference TRBV15 and TRBJ1-3, is DAMVIQNPRYQVTQFGKPVTLSCSQTLNHNVMYWYQQKSSQAPKLLFHYYDKDFNNEADTPDNFQSRRPNTSFCFLDIRSPGLGDTAMYLCATSRSLGSGNTIYFGEGSWLTVV.

The J gene is TRBJ2-7, the V gene TRBV2; maybe TRBD1 (6 bases). With 3 bases removed from V and 1 base from J, the gap between germline ends came to 7 bases. This CDR3 contains 13 residues. Germline V gene data show CDR1 as SNHLY and CDR2 as FYNNEI. The CDR3 DNA is TGTGCCAGCAGTGAGGACAGTTCCTACGAGCAGTACTTC. Translated, it gives CASSEDSSYEQYF. Using reference TRBV2 and TRBJ2-7 for the parts outside the CDR3, the full variable domain is EPEVTQTPSHQVTQMGQEVILRCVPISNHLYFYWYRQILGQKVEFLVSFYNNEISEKSEIFDDQFSVERPDGSNFTLKIRSTKLEDSAMYFCASSEDSSYEQYFGPGTRLTVT.

The rearrangement joins TRBV12-3 or TRBV12-4 to TRBJ1-4, with TRBD1 matching over 7 bases. V gave up 7 bases and J gave up 7 bases; unmatched junction bases: 6. CDR3 length: 13 residues. CDR3 amino acids: CASTDQGGEKLFF. CDR3 DNA sequence: TGTGCCAGCACCGATCAGGGGGGTGAAAAACTGTTTTTT.

Points on this clonotype: Relative to the germline gene, one junction end is altered; a read error may explain this. The V call is TRBV6-2 or TRBV6-3, the J call TRBJ2-5, with D possibly TRBD2 on 5 matching bases. Per the germline V gene, CDR1 is MNHEY and CDR2 is SVGEGT. This CDR3 has 15 residues. The CDR3 is CASSDSEGTQETQYF. For the CDR3, the DNA is TGTGCCAGCAGTGACTCAGAGGGAACCCAAGAGACCCAGTACTTC.

The J gene is TRBJ2-7, the V gene TRBV20-1; 8 bases line up with TRBD1. Germline CDR1 reads DFQATT; CDR2 reads SNEGSKA (reference sequence). The CDR3 runs 14 residues. V lost 3 bases, J lost 0 bases, and 4 bases stayed unmatched. Here the CDR3 reads CSARGQVSSYEQYF. CDR3 coding DNA: TGCAGTGCTAGGGGACAGGTGTCCTCCTACGAGCAGTACTTC.

This sequence joins TRBV4-3 and TRBJ1-1; D is possibly TRBD1 (6 bases). V shed 2 bases and J shed 6 bases, with 13 bases lying between them. The CDR3 is made up of 14 amino acids. Germline V gene lookup returns CDR1 LGHNA and CDR2 YSLEER. CDR3 region: CASSQSNRVSEAFF. Here the CDR3 DNA reads TGCGCCAGCAGCCAATCAAACAGGGTCTCTGAAGCTTTCTTT.

CDR3 in DNA: TGCAGTGCCCTTCTTCTACAAGAGACCCAGTACTTC. It encodes CSALLLQETQYF. This chain joins TRBV20-1 and TRBJ2-5; no firm D call. Trimming shortened V by 6 bases and J by 2 bases, and 10 bases separated the two germline ends. The CDR3 is made up of 12 amino acids. Germline CDR1 is DFQATT and CDR2 is SNEGSKA (reference sequence).

The chain is built from TRBV30 and TRBJ1-5, with a weak D call TRBD1 (6 bases). Trimming took off 3 bases at V and 7 bases at J, with 16 bases between the two ends. The CDR3 length is 14 residues. Germline V gene lookup returns CDR1 GTSNPN and CDR2 SVGIG (reference sequence). This CDR3 is CAWRVRGGGQPQHF. The CDR3 nucleotides are TGTGCCTGGAGGGTGCGGGGGGGCGGCCAGCCCCAGCATTTT.

About this clonotype: One end of the junction does not line up with germline, which may come from a read error. The chain uses TRBV23-1 and TRBJ1-1, with D maybe TRBD1 (5 bases). TRBV23-1 is annotated as an ORF whose role is uncertain. This CDR3 has 16 residues. The CDR3: CASRQYLQGNNTEAFF. The CDR3 nucleotides are TGCGCCAGCAGGCAATACCTTCAGGGAAATAACACTGAAGCTTTCTTT.

V and J are TRBV3-1 and TRBJ1-1; maybe TRBD1 (6 bases). The V end was cut by 5 bases, the J end by 1 base, with 11 bases between. Germline V gene lookup returns CDR1 LGHDT and CDR2 YNNKEL (reference sequence). This CDR3 comprises 14 residues. Here the CDR3 DNA reads TGTGCCAGCAGCGAACAGGGTCGGAACACTGAAGCTTTCTTT. Its protein product is CASSEQGRNTEAFF.

This clonotype has only one observation. The chain recombines TRBV11-3 with TRBJ1-2; D uncertain. Germline V lookup: CDR1 SGHNT, CDR2 YENEEA. The CDR3 runs to 12 residues. The V and J ends lost 3 bases and 7 bases respectively, with 9 bases between them. The CDR3 spells CASSLRGFGYTF. The DNA of the CDR3 is TGTGCCAGCAGCTTGAGAGGGTTTGGCTACACCTTC.

V and J are TRBV3-1 and TRBJ2-7; D remains unclear. Trimming shortened V by 6 bases and J by 5 bases, and 8 bases separated the two germline ends. The CDR3 covers 11 residues. Germline V gene data show CDR1 as LGHDT and CDR2 as YNNKEL (reference sequence). The CDR3 DNA follows: TGTGCCAGCAGTCGAAACGACGAGCAGTACTTC. Translation: CASSRNDEQYF.

This sequence joins TRBV4-1 and TRBJ2-3; tentatively, D is TRBD1 (6 bases). Germline lookup yields CDR1 MGHRA and CDR2 YSYEKL. The V end was cut by 3 bases, the J end by 2 bases, with 15 bases between. This CDR3 is built from 16 residues. CDR3 nucleotides: TGCGCCAGCAGCCACACTGGACAGCGCACCACAGATACGCAGTATTTT. Protein product: CASSHTGQRTTDTQYF.

Here the CDR3 reads CASSISGPPDTQYF. Here the CDR3 DNA reads TGTGCCAGCAGCATCAGCGGGCCCCCAGATACGCAGTATTTT. The chain combines TRBV7-2 with TRBJ2-3, with D perhaps matching TRBD2 (6 bases). The CDR3 runs to 14 residues. Trimming cost V 5 bases and J 4 bases, with 13 bases left between them. CDR1 and CDR2 from the germline V gene are SGHTA and FQGNSA.

The gene calls are TRBV29-1 and TRBJ1-4; D unclear. V was pared by 0 bases and J by 4 bases, with 6 bases between. Looked up from germline, CDR1 is SQVTM and CDR2 is ANQGSEA. This CDR3 is 13 amino acids long. CDR3 residues: CSVEDAFNEKLFF. The CDR3 coding sequence is TGCAGCGTTGAAGATGCGTTTAATGAAAAACTGTTTTTT.

The chain joins TRBV4-1 to TRBJ2-2; D is ambiguous. The CDR3 contains 11 residues. The V and J ends lost 1 base and 7 bases respectively, with 1 base between them. CDR1 and CDR2 from the germline V gene are MGHRA and YSYEKL. The CDR3 DNA is TGCGCCAGCAGCCAAGGCGGGGAGCTGTTTTTT. Encoded protein: CASSQGGELFF.

This clonotype was counted once. V gene TRBV20-1 combines with J gene TRBJ1-1; 7 nucleotides align to TRBD1. The J segment lost 0 bases and the V segment lost 6 bases, leaving 7 bases of the junction unmatched. Per germline, CDR1 DFQATT and CDR2 SNEGSKA (reference sequence). The CDR3 length is 14 residues. DNA for the CDR3: TGCAGTGCCGTCGGGGACAGTTTGAACACTGAAGCTTTCTTT. Residues: CSAVGDSLNTEAFF.

The gene calls are TRBV20-1 and TRBJ2-1, with D maybe TRBD2 (6 bases). Trimming took 8 bases from V and 0 from J, leaving 11 bases between them. The CDR3 is made up of 13 amino acids. The V gene's germline CDR1 is DFQATT and CDR2 SNEGSKA (reference sequence). The CDR3 is CSTVGSSYNEQFF. CDR3 bases: TGCAGTACCGTCGGGAGCTCCTACAATGAGCAGTTCTTC.

This rearrangement joins TRBV7-2 to TRBJ1-3; D gene uncertain. Germline CDR1 SGHTA, CDR2 FQGNSA. V was cut by 1 base and J by 8 bases, with 12 bases left in between. This CDR3 contains 14 residues. In DNA, the CDR3 is TGTGCCAGCAGCTTAGTATCCCTTTCGGACACCATATATTTT. Translating it yields CASSLVSLSDTIYF.

The sample holds one count of this clonotype. This sequence joins TRBV10-3 and TRBJ2-3; D is undetermined. In germline, CDR1 is ENHRY, CDR2 SYGVKD. V shed 8 bases and J shed 0 bases, with 9 bases lying between them. The CDR3 is 13 amino acids. The CDR3 nucleotides are TGTGCCATCGGAGCGTCTAGCACAGATACGCAGTATTTT. Residues: CAIGASSTDTQYF.

V and J are TRBV29-1 and TRBJ2-5; perhaps D is TRBD1 or TRBD2 (6 bases each). Per the germline V gene, CDR1 is SQVTM and CDR2 is ANQGSEA. V was trimmed by 8 bases and J by 4 bases, leaving 14 bases between them. The CDR3 is made up of 12 amino acids. For the CDR3, the DNA is TGCAGCTTTACTGAGGGGGGAGAGACCCAGTACTTC. It translates to CSFTEGGETQYF. Based on the CDR3 plus reference TRBV29-1 and TRBJ2-5, the full variable domain is SAVISQKPSRDICQRGTSLTIQCQVDSQVTMMFWYRQQPGQSLTLIATANQGSEATYESGFVIDKFPISRPNLTFSTLTVSNMSPEDSSIYLCSFTEGGETQYFGPGTRLLVL.

V is TRBV7-6 and J is TRBJ1-1, with D maybe TRBD1 (5 bases). The CDR3 extends over 14 amino acids. Germline assignment: CDR1 SGHVS and CDR2 FNYEAQ. V lost 4 bases, J lost 9 bases, and 18 bases lay in between. CDR3 nucleotides: TGTGCCAGCAGCTCTAAACTCCAGGGTGAAAAAGCTTTCTTT. Its translation: CASSSKLQGEKAFF.

J is TRBJ2-7 and V is TRBV5-6; tentative D call: TRBD1 (5 bases). This CDR3 spans 13 amino acids. CDR1 and CDR2 from the germline V gene are SGHDT and YYEEEE. Trimming left V 2 bases short and J 7 bases short, with 13 bases between. The CDR3 reads CASSFTRVQEQYF. CDR3 nucleotides: TGTGCCAGCAGCTTTACCAGGGTACAAGAGCAGTACTTC.

V gene TRBV18 combines with J gene TRBJ1-5; TRBD1 matches 7 bases. Germline values: CDR1 KGHSH, CDR2 LQKENI. CDR3 length: 15 residues. V lost 3 bases and J lost 4; bases outside the gene matches: 6. DNA of the CDR3: TGTGCCAGCTCACCGACAGGGCCCACTAATCAGCCCCAGCATTTT. It is translated as CASSPTGPTNQPQHF.

The gene calls are TRBV28 and TRBJ2-3; the D gene is possibly TRBD1 (5 bases). This CDR3 spans 14 amino acids. Germline V gives CDR1 MDHEN, CDR2 SYDVKM. Trimming stripped 2 bases from V and 6 bases from J, with 12 bases between. CDR3 in amino acids: CASSLGALWDTQYF. The CDR3 coding sequence is TGTGCCAGCAGTTTAGGGGCGCTTTGGGATACGCAGTATTTT.

V gene TRBV29-1 combines with J gene TRBJ2-5; D possibly corresponds to TRBD1 (5 bases). With 7 bases removed from V and 4 bases from J, the gap between germline ends came to 10 bases. The CDR3 consists of 11 residues. Per germline, CDR1 SQVTM and CDR2 ANQGSEA. CDR3 coding DNA: TGCAGCGCCCAGGGCCCAGAGACCCAGTACTTC. Translating it yields CSAQGPETQYF.

The gene calls are TRBV18 and TRBJ1-2, with 8 nucleotides matching TRBD1. The CDR3 is 15 residues long. With 2 bases clipped from V and 3 bases from J, the junction kept 5 bases outside the gene matches. CDR1 and CDR2 from the germline V gene are KGHSH and LQKENI. CDR3 in DNA: TGTGCCAGCTCACCATCGACAGGGGAGGACTATGGCTACACCTTC. Translation gives CASSPSTGEDYGYTF.

This rearrangement joins TRBV20-1 to TRBJ2-5; 12 bases line up with TRBD2. The CDR3 is 15 residues long. Germline V gives CDR1 DFQATT, CDR2 SNEGSKA (reference sequence). Trimming cost V 3 bases and J 4 bases; bases outside gene matches: 6. In nucleotides, the CDR3 is TGCAGTGCTAGTTCGGCTAGCGGGGGGGGAGAGACCCAGTACTTC. This codes for CSASSASGGGETQYF.

The genes are TRBV30 and TRBJ1-6; D may be TRBD1 (6 bases). This CDR3 comprises 16 residues. V shed 2 bases and J shed 7 bases, with 18 bases lying between them. Per the germline V gene, CDR1 is GTSNPN and CDR2 is SVGIG (reference sequence). The DNA of the CDR3 is TGTGCCTGGAGTACTCAAAGGGGGGAAGGGAATTCACCCCTCCACTTT. Its protein product is CAWSTQRGEGNSPLHF.

This chain links TRBV6-2 or TRBV6-3 with TRBJ1-2; 7 nucleotides align to TRBD1. This CDR3 region has 16 residues. The germline V gene encodes CDR1 MNHEY and CDR2 SVGEGT. V gave up 10 bases and J gave up 3 bases; unmatched junction bases: 17. The chain's CDR3 is CAIESSPTGTDYGYTF. The DNA for the CDR3 is TGTGCCATCGAGTCGTCTCCGACAGGGACCGACTATGGCTACACCTTC.

The chain combines TRBV7-2 with TRBJ2-1; possible D gene TRBD2, 6 bases. The CDR3 is 15 residues long. V was pared by 1 base and J by 2 bases, with 9 bases between. CDR1 and CDR2 from the germline V gene are SGHTA and FQGNSA. CDR3 sequence (DNA): TGTGCCAGCAGCTTAGTGGGGGGAACCTACAATGAGCAGTTCTTC. Translated: CASSLVGGTYNEQFF.